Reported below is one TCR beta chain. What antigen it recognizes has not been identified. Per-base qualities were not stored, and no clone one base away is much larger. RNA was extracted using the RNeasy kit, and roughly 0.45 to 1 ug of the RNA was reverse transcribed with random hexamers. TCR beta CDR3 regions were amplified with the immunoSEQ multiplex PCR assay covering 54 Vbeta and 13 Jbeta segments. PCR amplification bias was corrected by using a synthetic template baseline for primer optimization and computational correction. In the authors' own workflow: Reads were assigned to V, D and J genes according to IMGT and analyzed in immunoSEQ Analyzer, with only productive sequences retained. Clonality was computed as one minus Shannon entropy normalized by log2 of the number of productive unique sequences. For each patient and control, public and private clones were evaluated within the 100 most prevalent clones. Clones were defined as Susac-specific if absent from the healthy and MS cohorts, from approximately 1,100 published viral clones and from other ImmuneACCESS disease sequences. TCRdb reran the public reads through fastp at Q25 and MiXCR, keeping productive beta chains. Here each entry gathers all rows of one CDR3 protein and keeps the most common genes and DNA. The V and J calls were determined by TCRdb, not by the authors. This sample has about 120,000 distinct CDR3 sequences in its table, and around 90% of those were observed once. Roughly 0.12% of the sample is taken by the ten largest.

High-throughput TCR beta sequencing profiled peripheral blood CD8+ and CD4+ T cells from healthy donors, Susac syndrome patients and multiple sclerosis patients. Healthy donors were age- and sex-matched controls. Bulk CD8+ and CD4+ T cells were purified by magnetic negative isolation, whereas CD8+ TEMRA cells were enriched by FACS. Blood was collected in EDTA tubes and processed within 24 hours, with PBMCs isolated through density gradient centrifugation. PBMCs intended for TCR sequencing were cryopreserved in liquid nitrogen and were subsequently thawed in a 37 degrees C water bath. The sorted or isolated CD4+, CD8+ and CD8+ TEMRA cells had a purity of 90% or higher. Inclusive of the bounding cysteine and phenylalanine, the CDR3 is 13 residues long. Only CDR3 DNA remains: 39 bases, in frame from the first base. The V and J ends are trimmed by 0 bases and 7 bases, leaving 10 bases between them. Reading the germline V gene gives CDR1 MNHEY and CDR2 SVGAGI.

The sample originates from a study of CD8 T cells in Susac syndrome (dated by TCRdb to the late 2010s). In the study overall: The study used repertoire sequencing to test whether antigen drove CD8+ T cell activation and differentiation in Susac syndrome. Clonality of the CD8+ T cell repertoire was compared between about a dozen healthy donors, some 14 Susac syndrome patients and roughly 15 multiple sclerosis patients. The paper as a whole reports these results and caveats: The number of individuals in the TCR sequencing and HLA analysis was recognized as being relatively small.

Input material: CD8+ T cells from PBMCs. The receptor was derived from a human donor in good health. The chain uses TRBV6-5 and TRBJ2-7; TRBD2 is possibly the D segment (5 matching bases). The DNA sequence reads TGTGCCAGCAGTTACTCACGAGGAGGTGAGCAGTACTTC. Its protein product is CASSYSRGGEQYF.